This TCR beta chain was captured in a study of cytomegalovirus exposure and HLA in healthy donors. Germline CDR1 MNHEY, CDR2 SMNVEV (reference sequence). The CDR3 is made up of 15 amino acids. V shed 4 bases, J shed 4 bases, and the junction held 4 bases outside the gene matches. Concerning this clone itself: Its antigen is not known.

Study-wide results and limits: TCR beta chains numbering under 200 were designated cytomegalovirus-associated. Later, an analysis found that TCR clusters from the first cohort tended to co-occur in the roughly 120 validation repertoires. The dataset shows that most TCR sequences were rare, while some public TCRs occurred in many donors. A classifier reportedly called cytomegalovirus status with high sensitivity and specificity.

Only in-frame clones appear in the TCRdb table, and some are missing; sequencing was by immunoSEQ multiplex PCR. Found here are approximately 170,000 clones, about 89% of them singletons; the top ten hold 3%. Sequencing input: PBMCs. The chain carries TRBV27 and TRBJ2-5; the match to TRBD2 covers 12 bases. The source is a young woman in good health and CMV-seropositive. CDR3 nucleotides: TGTGCCAGCAGTTCCCGACTAGCGGGAGTAGAGACCCAGTACTTC. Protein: CASSSRLAGVETQYF.